These 21 T cell receptor beta chains originate from one sample sequenced in a study of blood T cell repertoires in COVID-19. TCRdb keeps only in-frame clones here, not all; method: immunoSEQ multiplex PCR. Among tens of thousands of clones listed, approximately 90% were seen once. Sequenced sample: peripheral blood. These receptors were collected from a man in his fifties with active COVID-19.

The chain combines TRBV30 with TRBJ1-1, with 8 positions matching TRBD1. Unmatched junction bases numbered 7, after V lost 3 bases and J lost 4 bases. From germline, CDR1 is GTSNPN and CDR2 SVGIG (reference sequence). The CDR3 is made up of 14 amino acids. CDR3 region: CAWSSGTGSTEAFF. The CDR3 DNA is TGTGCCTGGAGCTCCGGGACAGGTTCCACTGAAGCTTTCTTT.

The chain links TRBV15 to TRBJ2-3; 9 positions match TRBD1. This CDR3 has 17 amino acids. The V gene end was trimmed by 5 bases and the J gene end by 6 bases; junction bases not matched to a gene: 15. In germline, CDR1 is LNHNV, CDR2 YYDKDF (reference sequence). CDR3 protein: CATSGRQGGRQSDTQYF. The CDR3 DNA is TGTGCCACCAGCGGTCGACAGGGGGGACGTCAATCGGATACGCAGTATTTT.

J is TRBJ2-7 and V is TRBV20-1; D ambiguous. This CDR3 is 11 amino acids long. V lost 3 bases and J lost 4, with 7 bases in between. Germline-derived CDR1 and CDR2 are DFQATT and SNEGSKA (reference sequence). CDR3 nucleotide sequence: TGCAGTGCTAGGGGCCCGTACGAGCAGTACTTC. Amino acid sequence: CSARGPYEQYF.

The V gene is TRBV28, the J gene TRBJ2-7; 11 bases align to TRBD2. The junction had 7 bases not matched to a gene; V was cut back by 7 bases and J by 5 bases. This CDR3 contains 14 residues. CDR1 MDHEN and CDR2 SYDVKM come from the germline V gene. CDR3 residues: CASKALAGVHEQYF. Written as DNA, the CDR3 is TGTGCCAGCAAAGCACTAGCGGGAGTCCACGAGCAGTACTTC.

The chain couples TRBV2 to TRBJ1-5, with D hard to call. The CDR3 spans 14 residues. The ends were cut back, 8 bases at V and 4 bases at J, with 15 bases in the middle. CDR1 is SNHLY and CDR2 is FYNNEI in the germline V gene. The CDR3 DNA is TGTGCCAGCTCTGGACCTCGAGGGAATCAGCCCCAGCATTTT. Residues: CASSGPRGNQPQHF.

V and J are TRBV24-1 and TRBJ2-1; 16 nucleotides agree with TRBD2. In germline, CDR1 is KGHDR, CDR2 SFDVKD. The CDR3 has 16 amino acids. Losses at the gene ends were 1 base for V and 9 bases for J; bases not matched to a gene: 2. In nucleotides, the CDR3 is TGTGCCACCAGTGATTTCGGGACTAGCGGGAGGGGTGAGCAGTTCTTC. Translating gives CATSDFGTSGRGEQFF.

CDR3 DNA: TGTGCCAGTAGTGCCCGGACAGGGGGCTACGAGCAGTACTTC. Translated, it gives CASSARTGGYEQYF. The V gene is TRBV19, the J gene TRBJ2-7; 10 nucleotides match TRBD1. The CDR3 sequence is 14 residues long. Germline V gives CDR1 LNHDA, CDR2 SQIVND (reference sequence). Trimming cost V 5 bases and J 3 bases; bases outside gene matches: 4.

V and J are TRBV29-1 and TRBJ1-1, with D perhaps matching TRBD1 (5 bases). Trimming took 6 bases from V and 5 from J, leaving 16 bases between them. CDR3 length: 13 amino acids. Germline CDR1 reads SQVTM; CDR2 reads ANQGSEA. The CDR3 region has the DNA TGCAGCGTCATTGACAGCCGATGGACTGAAGCTTTCTTT. Encoded protein: CSVIDSRWTEAFF. The whole variable domain, filled in from reference TRBV29-1 and TRBJ1-1, reads SAVISQKPSRDICQRGTSLTIQCQVDSQVTMMFWYRQQPGQSLTLIATANQGSEATYESGFVIDKFPISRPNLTFSTLTVSNMSPEDSSIYLCSVIDSRWTEAFFGQGTRLTVV.

The rearrangement joins TRBV6-5 to TRBJ2-5, with 13 positions matching TRBD2. Germline CDR1 reads MNHEY; CDR2 reads SVGAGI. The J segment lost 5 bases and the V segment lost 7 bases, leaving 7 bases of the junction unmatched. The CDR3 totals 15 residues. In DNA, the CDR3 is TGTGCCAGCAAACTAGCGGGAGGGCCTCGGGAGACCCAGTACTTC. It translates to CASKLAGGPRETQYF.

The chain recombines TRBV18 with TRBJ1-1, with D possibly TRBD1 on 5 matching bases. The germline V and J ends were trimmed by 3 bases and 6 bases, with 14 bases remaining between them. The CDR3 has 14 amino acids. The V gene's germline CDR1 is KGHSH and CDR2 LQKENI. The CDR3 sequence: CASSPQGGPAEAFF. The CDR3 nucleotides are TGTGCCAGCTCACCCCAGGGCGGTCCGGCTGAAGCTTTCTTT.

This rearrangement joins TRBV7-3 to TRBJ1-1; D may be TRBD1 (5 bases). Germline loops: CDR1 SGHTA, CDR2 FQGTGA. This CDR3 is 14 amino acids long. V dropped 5 bases and J dropped 4 bases, with 14 bases sitting between them. Here the CDR3 reads CASSALGQGTEAFF. Written as DNA, the CDR3 is TGTGCCAGCAGCGCCCTCGGGCAGGGCACTGAAGCTTTCTTT. The full variable domain, completed using reference TRBV7-3 and TRBJ1-1, is GAGVSQTPSNKVTEKGKYVELRCDPISGHTALYWYRQSLGQGPEFLIYFQGTGAADDSGLPNDRFFAVRPEGSVSTLKIQRTERGDSAVYLCASSALGQGTEAFFGQGTRLTVV.

This chain links TRBV6-5 with TRBJ1-4, with D maybe TRBD1 (5 bases). The CDR3 consists of 15 residues. V lost 5 bases to trimming and J lost 7 bases, with 17 bases between them. Germline V lookup: CDR1 MNHEY, CDR2 SVGAGI. The DNA for the CDR3 is TGTGCCAGCAGTCGAGAACGTCGGGGGTTTGAAAAACTGTTTTTT. It encodes CASSRERRGFEKLFF.

V gene TRBV4-1 combines with J gene TRBJ2-7; 9 bases are shared with TRBD1. The length of the CDR3 is 15 residues. The ends lost 6 bases at V and 1 base at J; junction bases unmatched: 7. Germline V CDR1 and CDR2: MGHRA, YSYEKL. Here the CDR3 DNA reads TGCGCCAGCAGTCAAACAGGGGGCGGATCCTACGAGCAGTACTTC. Residues: CASSQTGGGSYEQYF.

The chain couples TRBV30 to TRBJ1-1; 9 bases are shared with TRBD1. The CDR3 has 13 amino acids. Germline CDR1 reads GTSNPN; CDR2 reads SVGIG (reference sequence). V trimming: 5 bases; J trimming: 11 bases; junction bases outside the gene matches: 12. The CDR3 nucleotides are TGTGCCTGGGGGGGACAGGGAGGGCTTCGGGCTTTCTTT. It encodes CAWGGQGGLRAFF.

The V and J genes are TRBV10-3 and TRBJ1-2; 9 nucleotides match TRBD1. Germline CDR1 ENHRY, CDR2 SYGVKD. V shed 0 bases, J shed 4 bases, and the junction held 6 bases outside the gene matches. The CDR3 is made up of 16 amino acids. The CDR3 bases are TGTGCCATCAGTGAGTCCGAGGGACAGGGTGGCTATGGCTACACCTTC. Its translation: CAISESEGQGGYGYTF.

The chain links TRBV30 to TRBJ1-4; 8 nucleotides match TRBD1. Germline V CDR1 and CDR2: GTSNPN, SVGIG (reference sequence). The CDR3 extends over 14 amino acids. The trim removed 3 bases at V and 4 bases at J, leaving 4 bases unmatched. DNA for the CDR3: TGTGCCTGGAGCCGGGACAGGCTTAATGAAAAACTGTTTTTT. Translating gives CAWSRDRLNEKLFF.

This clone was recorded a few times. The CDR3 protein is CASSLATGGETQYF. CDR3 nucleotide sequence: TGTGCCAGCAGCTTAGCCACAGGGGGTGAGACCCAGTACTTC. The V gene is TRBV7-8, the J gene TRBJ2-5, with 8 bases lining up with TRBD1. Trimming at V came to 0 bases and at J to 5 bases, leaving 2 bases not matched to a gene. The CDR3 covers 14 residues. Germline values: CDR1 SGHVS, CDR2 FQNEAQ.

The count of this clone is one. The chain combines TRBV14 with TRBJ2-1; 9 positions match TRBD1. The V gene's germline CDR1 is SGHDN and CDR2 FVKESK. The junction had 10 bases not matched to a gene; V was cut back by 4 bases and J by 6 bases. This CDR3 spans 16 amino acids. CDR3 DNA: TGTGCCAGCAGCCGAGGGGGGACAGGGAAAAGCAATGAGCAGTTCTTC. Translating gives CASSRGGTGKSNEQFF.

DNA of the CDR3: TGTGCCAGCAGCTTAGGCCGGGATACGCAGTATTTT. This gives the protein CASSLGRDTQYF. This rearrangement joins TRBV11-2 to TRBJ2-3, with D hard to call. Germline V CDR1 and CDR2: SGHAT, FQNNGV. This CDR3 region has 12 residues. Trimming pared 1 base from V and 6 bases from J, leaving 5 bases between.

This chain joins TRBV19 and TRBJ1-4; D unresolved. CDR3 size: 14 residues. V was clipped by 5 bases and J by 5 bases, with 12 bases between them. CDR1 and CDR2 (germline): LNHDA, SQIVND (reference sequence). The DNA of the CDR3 is TGTGCCAGTAGTGATGGACTGAGAAATGAAAAACTGTTTTTT. It specifies CASSDGLRNEKLFF.

CDR3 loop: CASSVLAGGSDTQYF. The CDR3 DNA follows: TGTGCCAGCAGTGTCCTAGCGGGGGGATCCGATACGCAGTATTTT. The chain recombines TRBV2 with TRBJ2-3, with 11 positions matching TRBD2. With V trimmed by 4 bases and J by 6 bases, 6 bases remained unmatched. Germline CDR1 reads SNHLY; CDR2 reads FYNNEI. The CDR3 consists of 15 residues.